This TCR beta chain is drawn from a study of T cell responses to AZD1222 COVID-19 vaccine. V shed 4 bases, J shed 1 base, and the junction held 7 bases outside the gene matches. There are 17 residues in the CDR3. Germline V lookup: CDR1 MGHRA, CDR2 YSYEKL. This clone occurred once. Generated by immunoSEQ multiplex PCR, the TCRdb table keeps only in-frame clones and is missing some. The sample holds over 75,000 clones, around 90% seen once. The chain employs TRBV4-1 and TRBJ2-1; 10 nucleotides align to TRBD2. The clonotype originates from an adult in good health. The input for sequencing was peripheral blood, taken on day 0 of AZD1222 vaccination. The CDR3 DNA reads TGCGCCAGCAGCCGTGGCGGACTAGCGGTTTCCTACAATGAGCAGTTCTTC. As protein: CASSRGGLAVSYNEQFF.